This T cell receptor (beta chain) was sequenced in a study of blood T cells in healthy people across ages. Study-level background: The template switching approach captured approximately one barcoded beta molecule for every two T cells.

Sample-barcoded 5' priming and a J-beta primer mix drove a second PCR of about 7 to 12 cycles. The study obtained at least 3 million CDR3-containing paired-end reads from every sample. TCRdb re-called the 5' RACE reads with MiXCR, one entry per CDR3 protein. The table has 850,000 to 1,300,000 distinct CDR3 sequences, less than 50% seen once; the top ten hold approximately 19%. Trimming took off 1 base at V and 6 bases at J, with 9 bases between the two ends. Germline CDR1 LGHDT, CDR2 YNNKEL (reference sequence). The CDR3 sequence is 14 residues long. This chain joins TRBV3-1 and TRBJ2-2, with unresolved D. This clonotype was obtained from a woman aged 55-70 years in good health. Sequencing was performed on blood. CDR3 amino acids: CASSQVQPAGELFF. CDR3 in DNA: TGTGCCAGCAGCCAAGTTCAGCCGGCCGGGGAGCTGTTTTTT. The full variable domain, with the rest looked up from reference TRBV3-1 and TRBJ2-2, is DTAVSQTPKYLVTQMGNDKSIKCEQNLGHDTMYWYKQDSKKFLKIMFSYNNKELIINETVPNRFSPKSPDKAHLNLHINSLELGDSAVYFCASSQVQPAGELFFGEGSRLTVL.